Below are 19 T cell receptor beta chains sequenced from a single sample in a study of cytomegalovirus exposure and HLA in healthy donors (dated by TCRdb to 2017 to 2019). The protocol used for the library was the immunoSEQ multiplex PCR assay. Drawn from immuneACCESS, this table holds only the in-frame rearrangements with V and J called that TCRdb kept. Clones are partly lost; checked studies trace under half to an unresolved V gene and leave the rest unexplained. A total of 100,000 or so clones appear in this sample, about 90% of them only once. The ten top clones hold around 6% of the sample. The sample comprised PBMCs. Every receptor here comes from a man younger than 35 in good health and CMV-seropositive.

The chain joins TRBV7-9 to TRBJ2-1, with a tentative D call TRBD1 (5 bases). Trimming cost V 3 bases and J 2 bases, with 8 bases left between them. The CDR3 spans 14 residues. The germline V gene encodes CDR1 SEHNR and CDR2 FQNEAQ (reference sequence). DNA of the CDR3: TGTGCCAGCAGCTTTCGACAGACCTACAATGAGCAGTTCTTC. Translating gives CASSFRQTYNEQFF.

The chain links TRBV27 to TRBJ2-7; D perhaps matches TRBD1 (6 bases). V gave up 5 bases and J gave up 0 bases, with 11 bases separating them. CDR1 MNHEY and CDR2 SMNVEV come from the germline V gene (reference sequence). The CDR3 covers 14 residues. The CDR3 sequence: CASSVTGSSYEQYF. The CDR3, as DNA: TGTGCCAGCAGTGTAACAGGGAGCTCCTACGAGCAGTACTTC.

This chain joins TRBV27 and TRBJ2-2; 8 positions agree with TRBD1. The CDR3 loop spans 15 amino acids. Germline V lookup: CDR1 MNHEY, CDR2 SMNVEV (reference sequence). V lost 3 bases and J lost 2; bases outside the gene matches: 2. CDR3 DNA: TGTGCCAGCAGTTTCGGACAGGGAAACACCGGGGAGCTGTTTTTT. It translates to CASSFGQGNTGELFF.

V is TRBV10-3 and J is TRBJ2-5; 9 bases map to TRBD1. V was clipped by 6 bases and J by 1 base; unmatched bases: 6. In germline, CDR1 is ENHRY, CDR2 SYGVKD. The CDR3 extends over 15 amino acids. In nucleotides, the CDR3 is TGTGCCATCAGCCCGGGACAGGGAATCCAAGAGACCCAGTACTTC. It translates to CAISPGQGIQETQYF.

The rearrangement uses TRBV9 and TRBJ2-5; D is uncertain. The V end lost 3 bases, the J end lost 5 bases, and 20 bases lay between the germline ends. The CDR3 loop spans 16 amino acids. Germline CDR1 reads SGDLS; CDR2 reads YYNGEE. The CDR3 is CASSGTNRFGRETQYF. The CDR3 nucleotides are TGTGCCAGCAGCGGCACCAATAGATTTGGCAGGGAGACCCAGTACTTC.

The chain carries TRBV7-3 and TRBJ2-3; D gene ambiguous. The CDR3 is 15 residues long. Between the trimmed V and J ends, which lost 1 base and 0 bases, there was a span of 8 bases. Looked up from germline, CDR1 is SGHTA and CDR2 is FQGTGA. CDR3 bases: TGTGCCAGCAGCTTAATGCATAGTAGCACAGATACGCAGTATTTT. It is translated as CASSLMHSSTDTQYF.

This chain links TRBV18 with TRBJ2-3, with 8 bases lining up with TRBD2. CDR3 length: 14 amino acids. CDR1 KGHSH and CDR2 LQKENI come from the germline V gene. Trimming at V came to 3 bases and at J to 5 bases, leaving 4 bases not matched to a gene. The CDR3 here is CASSPASGRDTQYF. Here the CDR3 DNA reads TGTGCCAGCTCACCGGCAAGCGGGAGAGATACGCAGTATTTT.

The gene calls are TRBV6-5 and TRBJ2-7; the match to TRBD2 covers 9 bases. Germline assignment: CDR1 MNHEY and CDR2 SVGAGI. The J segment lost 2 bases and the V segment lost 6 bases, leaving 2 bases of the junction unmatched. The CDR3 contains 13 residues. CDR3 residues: CASRTSGTYEQYF. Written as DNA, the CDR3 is TGTGCCAGCAGGACTAGCGGAACCTACGAGCAGTACTTC.

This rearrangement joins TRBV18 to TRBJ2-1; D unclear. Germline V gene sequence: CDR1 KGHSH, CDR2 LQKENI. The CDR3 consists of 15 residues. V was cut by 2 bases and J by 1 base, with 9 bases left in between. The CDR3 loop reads CASSPFEESYNEQFF. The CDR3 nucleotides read TGTGCCAGCTCACCATTTGAGGAATCCTACAATGAGCAGTTCTTC.

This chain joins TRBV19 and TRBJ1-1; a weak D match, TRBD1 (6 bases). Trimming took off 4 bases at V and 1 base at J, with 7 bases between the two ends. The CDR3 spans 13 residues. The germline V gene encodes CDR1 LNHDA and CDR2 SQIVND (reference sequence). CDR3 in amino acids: CASSTQGNTEAFF. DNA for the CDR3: TGTGCCAGTAGTACACAGGGGAACACTGAAGCTTTCTTT.

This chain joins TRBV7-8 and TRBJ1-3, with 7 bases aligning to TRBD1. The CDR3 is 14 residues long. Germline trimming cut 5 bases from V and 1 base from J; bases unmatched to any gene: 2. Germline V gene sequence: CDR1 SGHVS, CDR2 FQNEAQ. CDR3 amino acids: CASSQTGSGNTIYF. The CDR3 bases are TGTGCCAGCAGCCAGACAGGGTCTGGAAACACCATATATTTT. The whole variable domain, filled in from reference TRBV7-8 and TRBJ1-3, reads GAGVSQSPRYKVAKRGQDVALRCDPISGHVSLFWYQQALGQGPEFLTYFQNEAQLDKSGLPSDRFFAERPEGSVSTLKIQRTQQEDSAVYLCASSQTGSGNTIYFGEGSWLTVV.

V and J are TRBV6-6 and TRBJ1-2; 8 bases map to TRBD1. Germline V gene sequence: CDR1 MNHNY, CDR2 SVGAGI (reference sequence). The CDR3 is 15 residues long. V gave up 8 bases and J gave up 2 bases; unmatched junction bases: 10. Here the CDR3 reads CASSIRQGRNYGYTF. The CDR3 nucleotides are TGTGCCAGCTCTATCCGACAGGGGAGGAACTATGGCTACACCTTC.

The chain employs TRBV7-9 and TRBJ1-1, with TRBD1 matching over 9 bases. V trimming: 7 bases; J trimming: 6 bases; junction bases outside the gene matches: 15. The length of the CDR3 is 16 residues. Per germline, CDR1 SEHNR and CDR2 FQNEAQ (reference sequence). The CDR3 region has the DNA TGTGCCAGCATCCCGTCACCGGGACAGGGTAACGCTGAAGCTTTCTTT. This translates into CASIPSPGQGNAEAFF. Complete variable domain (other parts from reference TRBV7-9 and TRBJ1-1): DTGVSQNPRHKITKRGQNVTFRCDPISEHNRLYWYRQTLGQGPEFLTYFQNEAQLEKSRLLSDRFSAERPKGSFSTLEIQRTEQGDSAMYLCASIPSPGQGNAEAFFGQGTRLTVV.

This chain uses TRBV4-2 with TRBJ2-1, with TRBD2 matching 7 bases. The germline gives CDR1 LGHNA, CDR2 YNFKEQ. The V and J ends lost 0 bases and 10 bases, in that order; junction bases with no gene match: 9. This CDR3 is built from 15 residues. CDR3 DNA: TGTGCCAGCAGCCAAGATCTCGCTAGCGGAACCGAGCAGTTCTTC. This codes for CASSQDLASGTEQFF.

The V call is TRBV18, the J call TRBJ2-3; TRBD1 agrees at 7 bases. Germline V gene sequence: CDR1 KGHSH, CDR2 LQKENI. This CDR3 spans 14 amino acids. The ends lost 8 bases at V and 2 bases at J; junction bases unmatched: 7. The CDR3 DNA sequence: TGTGCCAGCCGAACAGGGGATTTCACAGATACGCAGTATTTT. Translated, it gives CASRTGDFTDTQYF.

CDR3 sequence: CASSLRGQEEPNSPLHF. The CDR3 coding sequence is TGTGCCAGCAGCTTAAGAGGACAGGAGGAACCTAATTCACCCCTCCACTTT. V and J are TRBV7-3 and TRBJ1-6, with 7 bases that match TRBD1. This CDR3 is built from 17 residues. CDR1 and CDR2 from the germline V gene are SGHTA and FQGTGA. The V and J ends lost 1 base and 6 bases, in that order; junction bases with no gene match: 9.

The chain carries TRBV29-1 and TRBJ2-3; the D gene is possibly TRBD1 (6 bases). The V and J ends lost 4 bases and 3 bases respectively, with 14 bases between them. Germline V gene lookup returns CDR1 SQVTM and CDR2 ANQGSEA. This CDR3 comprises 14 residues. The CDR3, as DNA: TGCAGCGTTGTGGGGGCCACAGCGACAGATACGCAGTATTTT. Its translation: CSVVGATATDTQYF.

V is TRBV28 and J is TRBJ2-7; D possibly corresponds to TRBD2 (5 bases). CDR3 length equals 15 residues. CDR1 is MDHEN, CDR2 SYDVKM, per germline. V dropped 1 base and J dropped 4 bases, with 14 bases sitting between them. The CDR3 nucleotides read TGTGCCAGCAGTTTATTCCCAGCGACGGGGTACGAGCAGTACTTC. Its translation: CASSLFPATGYEQYF.

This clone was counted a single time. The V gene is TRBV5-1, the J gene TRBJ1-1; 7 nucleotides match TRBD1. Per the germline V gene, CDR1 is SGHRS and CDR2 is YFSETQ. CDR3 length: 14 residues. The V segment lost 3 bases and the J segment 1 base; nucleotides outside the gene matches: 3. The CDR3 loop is CASSWDSWNTEAFF. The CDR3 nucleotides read TGCGCCAGCAGCTGGGACAGCTGGAACACTGAAGCTTTCTTT.